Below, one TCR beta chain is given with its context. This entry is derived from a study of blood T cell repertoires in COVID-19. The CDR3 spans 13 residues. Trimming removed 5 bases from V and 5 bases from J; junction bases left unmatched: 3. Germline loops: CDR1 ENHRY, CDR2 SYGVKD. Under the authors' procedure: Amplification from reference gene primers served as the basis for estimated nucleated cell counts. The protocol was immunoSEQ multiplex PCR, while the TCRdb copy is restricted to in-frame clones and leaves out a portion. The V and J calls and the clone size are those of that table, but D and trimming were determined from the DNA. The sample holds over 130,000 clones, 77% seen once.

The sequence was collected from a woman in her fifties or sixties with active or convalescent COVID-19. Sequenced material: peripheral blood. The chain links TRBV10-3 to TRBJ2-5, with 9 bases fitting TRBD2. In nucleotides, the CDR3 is TGTGCCATCAGTCAAAGCGGGGGGGAGACCCAGTACTTC. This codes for CAISQSGGETQYF.